A selection of T cell receptor beta chains follows, all from one sample in a study of T cell responses to AZD1222 COVID-19 vaccine. Clones were sequenced by immunoSEQ multiplex PCR, and TCRdb holds only the in-frame ones, with some missing. The sample lists 50,000 to 65,000 clones, around 90% occurring once. Sequencing was performed on peripheral blood, taken on day 0 of AZD1222 vaccination. Receptors were obtained from an adult in good health. CDR3s include the opening cysteine and the closing phenylalanine or tryptophan. D genes are given only for firm matches. Part of the rows lack a size; the others show once, few, many or a class for expanded clones.

V gene	clone size	J gene	D gene	CDR3 DNA	CDR3 protein
TRBV15	.	TRBJ1-4	.	TGTGCCACCAGCAGAGCTCAGGGTAGGAATGAAAAACTGTTTTTT	CATSRAQGRNEKLFF
TRBV30	.	TRBJ1-1	.	TGTGCCTGGAGTGGTATGGGGGGGGGAGACACTGAAGCTTTCTTT	CAWSGMGGGDTEAFF
TRBV5-1	.	TRBJ1-6	TRBD1	TGCGCCAGCAGCGCAGGACAGGGAACTTCACCCCTCCACTTT	CASSAGQGTSPLHF
TRBV7-8	.	TRBJ2-3	.	TGTGCCAGCAGCTTTAGTATTGGAGATACGCAGTATTTT	CASSFSIGDTQYF
TRBV27	.	TRBJ1-2	.	TGTGCCAGCCGGTGGGGGAAGGGGGTAAACTATGGCTACACCTTC	CASRWGKGVNYGYTF
TRBV7-2	.	TRBJ2-5	TRBD1	TGTGCCAGCAGGGGGACAGCAGAAGAGACCCAGTACTTC	CASRGTAEETQYF
TRBV7-2	.	TRBJ1-1	TRBD1	TGTGCCAGCAGTCGACAGGGGGGAGACACTGAAGCTTTCTTT	CASSRQGGDTEAFF
TRBV12-3/TRBV12-4	.	TRBJ2-3	.	TGTGCCAGCAGTCCCTGGGATACGCAGTATTTT	CASSPWDTQYF
TRBV7-9	once	TRBJ1-4	TRBD1	TGTGCCAGCAGCTTTACCGGGACAGATAATGAAAAACTGTTTTTT	CASSFTGTDNEKLFF
TRBV10-2	few	TRBJ1-1	.	TGCGCCAGCCAAAGCATAGGGGTTACTGAAGCTTTCTTT	CASQSIGVTEAFF
TRBV7-9	.	TRBJ1-6	.	TGTGCCAGCAGCTCGGACAGAAATAATTCACCCCTCCACTTT	CASSSDRNNSPLHF
TRBV5-1	.	TRBJ2-1	TRBD2	TGCGCCAGCTCGGGGAGGGATGAGCAGTTCTTC	CASSGRDEQFF
TRBV11-2	.	TRBJ1-6	.	TGTGCCAGCAGCTTAGGGGGGTCACCCCTCCACTTT	CASSLGGSPLHF
TRBV5-1	.	TRBJ2-5	.	TGCGCCAGCAGCCAGAGGGACCGGACAGCTCAAGAGACCCAGTACTTC	CASSQRDRTAQETQYF
TRBV6-2/TRBV6-3	.	TRBJ1-3	TRBD1	TGTGCCAGCAGTTACAACTACAGGGGGCGAGGAAACACCATATATTTT	CASSYNYRGRGNTIYF
TRBV2	.	TRBJ1-1	.	TGTGCCAGCAGTGCCGGGACACTGCCTGGGAACACTGAAGCTTTCTTT	CASSAGTLPGNTEAFF
TRBV21-1	once	TRBJ2-3	.	TGTGCCAGCAGCGCCACGGGGGTGTCGACAGATACGCAGTATTTT	CASSATGVSTDTQYF
TRBV3-1/TRBV3-2	.	TRBJ1-1	TRBD1	TGTGCCAGCAGCCAGGGACAGGGACGGGCTTTCTTT	CASSQGQGRAFF
TRBV11-3	.	TRBJ2-1	TRBD2	TGTGCCAGCAGTCTAGCGGACCTCAATGAGCAGTTCTTC	CASSLADLNEQFF
TRBV10-3	.	TRBJ2-7	TRBD2	TGTGCCATCAGGGAATCTAGCGGGGTCTACGAGCAGTACTTC	CAIRESSGVYEQYF
TRBV3-1/TRBV3-2	.	TRBJ1-4	TRBD1	TGTGCCAGCAGCCCCTGGGACAGGGGGGAAGAAAAACTGTTTTTT	CASSPWDRGEEKLFF
TRBV5-1	.	TRBJ1-1	TRBD1	TGCGCCAGCAGCCCCCCGGGACAGCTGAACACTGAAGCTTTCTTT	CASSPPGQLNTEAFF
TRBV6-2/TRBV6-3	.	TRBJ1-5	.	TGTGCCAGCAGTTACATTGGGCGGGGAGAAGGGCAGCCCCAGCATTTT	CASSYIGRGEGQPQHF
TRBV5-6	.	TRBJ1-2	TRBD1	TGTGCCAGCAGCCCAACCGGGACAGGGGGCATTTTGGGCTACACCTTC	CASSPTGTGGILGYTF
TRBV25-1	.	TRBJ1-4	.	TGTGCCAGCAGTGATAATCCCCGAAAACTGTTTTTT	CASSDNPRKLFF
TRBV25-1	.	TRBJ1-4	.	TGTGCCAGCGGGACGGTTGAAAAACTGTTTTTT	CASGTVEKLFF
TRBV2	.	TRBJ1-2	TRBD1	TGTGCCAGCAGTGAACGGGACAGGGGCTATGGCTACACCTTC	CASSERDRGYGYTF